This paragraph covers one T cell receptor beta chain sequence. What it binds is not known. These data originate in a study of cytomegalovirus exposure and HLA in healthy donors. Study findings and constraints: The study designated 150 to 200 TCR beta chains cytomegalovirus-associated. Several of the most significant clusters appeared linked to common viral pathogens, based on a later analysis.

The V gene's germline CDR1 is SEHNR and CDR2 FQNEAQ (reference sequence). V lost 5 bases and J 1 base, leaving 11 bases between the germline ends. The CDR3 has 14 residues. The PCR employed 60 Vbeta primers together with 13 Jbeta primers. Generated by immunoSEQ multiplex PCR, the TCRdb table keeps only in-frame clones and is missing some. The sample lists 50,000 or so clones, roughly 73% seen once, with less than 3% in the top ten. Sequencing used PBMCs. The V gene is TRBV7-9, the J gene TRBJ2-5; D is unresolved. The origin of this receptor is a woman in her thirties or forties in good health and CMV-seropositive. Here the CDR3 DNA reads TGTGCCAGCAGCCTCAGGCAGCTCCAAGAGACCCAGTACTTC. Translation gives CASSLRQLQETQYF. The full variable domain, rest sourced from reference TRBV7-9 and TRBJ2-5, is DTGVSQNPRHKITKRGQNVTFRCDPISEHNRLYWYRQTLGQGPEFLTYFQNEAQLEKSRLLSDRFSAERPKGSFSTLEIQRTEQGDSAMYLCASSLRQLQETQYFGPGTRLLVL.